The clone carrying this T cell receptor (beta chain) was seen once. In the authors' methods: The authors estimated nucleated cell counts from reference gene primer amplification. TCRdb's table, derived via immunoSEQ multiplex PCR, lists solely in-frame clones and lacks some. Clone size and V and J calls were adopted from that table, with D and trimming inferred from the DNA. Here the sample spans about 440,000 clones, less than 95% being singletons. Adults between roughly 18 and 90 years of age took part from 20 to 25 US areas. Cohort 3 donors counted as recovered after two negative PCRs, clearance, or resolved symptoms. The source of the sample is a study of blood T cell repertoires in COVID-19. Trimming pared 2 bases from V and 13 bases from J, leaving 17 bases between. From germline, CDR1 is SNHLY and CDR2 FYNNEI. CDR3 length: 13 amino acids.

The chain carries TRBV2 and TRBJ1-2; D might be TRBD1 (5 bases). The sample comprised PBMCs or T cells enriched from blood (not recorded which). This clonotype was sampled from a man aged 18 to 29 who had recovered from COVID-19. The CDR3, as DNA: TGTGCCAGCAGTGAATCGTGGGGGGGTTACCGCACCTTC. This gives the protein CASSESWGGYRTF.